This T cell receptor beta chain is drawn from a study of beta chain features in type 1 diabetes. Worth noting for this clone: Its antigen remains unknown.

Expressed TCRB transcripts were sequenced after all isolated RNA was converted to cDNA. It was found that naive, central memory and regulatory T cell samples averaged roughly 3.6 million reads. The method was immunoSEQ multiplex PCR; TCRdb's version includes in-frame clones alone and lacks a portion of them. Here the sample spans about 120,000 clones, about 17% being singletons. The CDR3 is 14 residues long. Germline loops: CDR1 ENHRY, CDR2 SYGVKD. The V and J ends lost 7 bases and 2 bases respectively, with 11 bases between them. Study-wide results and limits: Any role of HLA type in TCRB rearrangement remained unresolved here. Significant though moderate, a shortening of TCRB CDR3s appeared in all four CD4+ subsets of Type 1 diabetes patients.

The sample consisted of central memory CD4+ T cells from blood. This clonotype originated in a man aged 25-45 years with type 1 diabetes. The chain employs TRBV10-3 and TRBJ2-2; TRBD1 might be the D (6 bases). The DNA for the CDR3 is TGTGCCATCATGGGACATTCTAACACCGGGGAGCTGTTTTTT. It translates to CAIMGHSNTGELFF.